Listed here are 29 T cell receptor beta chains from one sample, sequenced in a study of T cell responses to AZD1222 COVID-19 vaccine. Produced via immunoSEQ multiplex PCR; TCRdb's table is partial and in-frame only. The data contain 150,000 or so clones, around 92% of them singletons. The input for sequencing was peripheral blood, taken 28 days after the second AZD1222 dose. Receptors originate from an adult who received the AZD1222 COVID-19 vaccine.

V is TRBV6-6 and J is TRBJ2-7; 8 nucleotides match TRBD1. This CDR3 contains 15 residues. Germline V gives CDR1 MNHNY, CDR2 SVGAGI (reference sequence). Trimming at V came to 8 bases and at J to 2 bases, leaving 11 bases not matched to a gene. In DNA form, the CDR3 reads TGTGCCAGCCATAGCGGCAGGGGGCCCGCCTACGAGCAGTACTTC. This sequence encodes CASHSGRGPAYEQYF.

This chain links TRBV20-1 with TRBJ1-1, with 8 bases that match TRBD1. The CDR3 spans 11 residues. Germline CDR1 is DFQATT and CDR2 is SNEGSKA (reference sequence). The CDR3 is CRKDRATEAFF. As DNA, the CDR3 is TGCAGGAAGGACAGGGCCACTGAAGCTTTCTTT.

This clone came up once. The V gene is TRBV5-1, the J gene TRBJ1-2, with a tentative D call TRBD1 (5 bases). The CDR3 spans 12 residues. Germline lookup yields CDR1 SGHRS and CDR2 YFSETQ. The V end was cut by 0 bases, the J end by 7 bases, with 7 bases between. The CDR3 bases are TGCGCCAGCAGCTTGGAGGGGCCTGGCTACACCTTC. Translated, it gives CASSLEGPGYTF.

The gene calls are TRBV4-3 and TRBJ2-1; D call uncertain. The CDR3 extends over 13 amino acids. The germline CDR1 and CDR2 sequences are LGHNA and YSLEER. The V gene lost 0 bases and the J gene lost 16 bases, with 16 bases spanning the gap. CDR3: CASSQETASPHFF. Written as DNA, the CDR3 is TGCGCCAGCAGCCAAGAAACGGCTTCGCCCCACTTCTTC.

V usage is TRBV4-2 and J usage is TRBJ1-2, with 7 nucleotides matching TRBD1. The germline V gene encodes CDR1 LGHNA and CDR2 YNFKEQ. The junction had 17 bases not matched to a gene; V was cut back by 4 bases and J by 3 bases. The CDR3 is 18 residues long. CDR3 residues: CASSRKDRPRFPDYGYTF. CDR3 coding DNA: TGTGCCAGCAGCCGGAAGGACAGGCCCCGATTCCCGGACTATGGCTACACCTTC.

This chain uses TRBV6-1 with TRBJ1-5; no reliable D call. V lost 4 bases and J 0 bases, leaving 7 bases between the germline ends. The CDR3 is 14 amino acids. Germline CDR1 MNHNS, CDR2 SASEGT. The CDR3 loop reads CASSGAGSNQPQHF. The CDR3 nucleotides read TGTGCCAGCAGTGGAGCGGGTAGCAATCAGCCCCAGCATTTT.

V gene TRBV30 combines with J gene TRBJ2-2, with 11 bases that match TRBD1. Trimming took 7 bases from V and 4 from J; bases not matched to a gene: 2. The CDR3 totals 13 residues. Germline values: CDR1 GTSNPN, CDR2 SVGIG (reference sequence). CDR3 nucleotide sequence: TGTGCCTCCGGGACAGGGGGCACCGGGGAGCTGTTTTTT. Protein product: CASGTGGTGELFF. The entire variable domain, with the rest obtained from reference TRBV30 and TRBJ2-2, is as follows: SQTIHQWPATLVQPVGSPLSLECTVEGTSNPNLYWYRQAAGRGLQLLFYSVGIGQISSEVPQNLSASRPQDRQFILSSKKLLLSDSGFYLCASGTGGTGELFFGEGSRLTVL.

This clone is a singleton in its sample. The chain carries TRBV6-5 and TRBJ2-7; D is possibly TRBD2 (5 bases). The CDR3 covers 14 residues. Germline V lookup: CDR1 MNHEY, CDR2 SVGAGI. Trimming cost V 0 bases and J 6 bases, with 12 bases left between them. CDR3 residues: CASSYSRGLREQYF. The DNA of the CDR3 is TGTGCCAGCAGTTACTCGAGAGGGCTCCGCGAGCAGTACTTC.

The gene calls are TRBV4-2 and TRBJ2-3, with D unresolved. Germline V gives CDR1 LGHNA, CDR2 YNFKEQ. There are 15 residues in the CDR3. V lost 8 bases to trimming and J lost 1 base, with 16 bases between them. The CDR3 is CASRLAASGTDTQYF. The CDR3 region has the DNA TGTGCCAGCCGTCTGGCTGCTTCCGGCACAGATACGCAGTATTTT.

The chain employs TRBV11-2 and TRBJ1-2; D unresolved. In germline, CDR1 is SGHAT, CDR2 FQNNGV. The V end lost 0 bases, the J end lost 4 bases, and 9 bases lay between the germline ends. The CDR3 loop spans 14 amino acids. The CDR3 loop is CASSLDRNLYGYTF. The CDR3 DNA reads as TGTGCCAGCAGCTTAGATAGAAACCTCTATGGCTACACCTTC.

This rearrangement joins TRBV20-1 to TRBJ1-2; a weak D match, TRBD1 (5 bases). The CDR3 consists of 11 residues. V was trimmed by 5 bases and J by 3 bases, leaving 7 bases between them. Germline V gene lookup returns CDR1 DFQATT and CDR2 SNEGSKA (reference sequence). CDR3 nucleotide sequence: TGCAGTGCTGGGGGGGACTATGGCTACACCTTC. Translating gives CSAGGDYGYTF.

CDR3 protein: CASSGSTGGGKETQYF. Here the CDR3 DNA reads TGTGCCAGCAGCGGTTCGACAGGGGGGGGCAAAGAGACCCAGTACTTC. This chain uses TRBV7-8 with TRBJ2-5; 9 bases line up with TRBD1. This CDR3 is 16 amino acids long. Germline assignment: CDR1 SGHVS and CDR2 FQNEAQ. The ends lost 5 bases at V and 3 bases at J; junction bases unmatched: 10.

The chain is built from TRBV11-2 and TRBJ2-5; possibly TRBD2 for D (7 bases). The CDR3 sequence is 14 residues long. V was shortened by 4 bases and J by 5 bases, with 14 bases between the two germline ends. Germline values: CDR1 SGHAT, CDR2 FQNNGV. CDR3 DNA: TGTGCCAGCAGCTCTGGGCGGGGGCCGGAGACCCAGTACTTC. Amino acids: CASSSGRGPETQYF.

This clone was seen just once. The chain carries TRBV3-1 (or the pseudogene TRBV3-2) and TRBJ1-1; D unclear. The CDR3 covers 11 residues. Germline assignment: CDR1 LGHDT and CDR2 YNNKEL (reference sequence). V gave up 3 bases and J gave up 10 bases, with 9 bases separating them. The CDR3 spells CASSHSDGAFF. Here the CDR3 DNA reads TGTGCCAGCAGCCACTCAGACGGAGCTTTCTTT.

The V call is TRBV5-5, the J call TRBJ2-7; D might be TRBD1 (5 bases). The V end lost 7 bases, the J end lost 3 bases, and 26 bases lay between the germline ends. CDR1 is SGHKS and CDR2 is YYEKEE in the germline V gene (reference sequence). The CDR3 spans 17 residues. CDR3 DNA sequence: TGTGCCAGCCTAAGGGGTTTGGCGGCTACTGCAATCTACGAGCAGTACTTC. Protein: CASLRGLAATAIYEQYF.

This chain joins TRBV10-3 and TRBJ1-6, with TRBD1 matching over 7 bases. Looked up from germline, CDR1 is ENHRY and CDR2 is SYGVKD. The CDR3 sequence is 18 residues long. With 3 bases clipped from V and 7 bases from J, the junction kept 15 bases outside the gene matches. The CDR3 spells CAISDPGQPRGRNSPLHF. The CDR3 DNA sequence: TGTGCCATCAGTGACCCCGGACAGCCAAGGGGGCGGAATTCACCCCTCCACTTT.

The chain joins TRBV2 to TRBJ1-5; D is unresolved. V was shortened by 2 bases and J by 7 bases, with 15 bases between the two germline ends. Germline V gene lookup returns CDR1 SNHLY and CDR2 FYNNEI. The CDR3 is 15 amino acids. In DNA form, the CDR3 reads TGTGCCAGCAGTGAATCCGGCTGGGAAGGACAGCCCCAGCATTTT. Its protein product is CASSESGWEGQPQHF.

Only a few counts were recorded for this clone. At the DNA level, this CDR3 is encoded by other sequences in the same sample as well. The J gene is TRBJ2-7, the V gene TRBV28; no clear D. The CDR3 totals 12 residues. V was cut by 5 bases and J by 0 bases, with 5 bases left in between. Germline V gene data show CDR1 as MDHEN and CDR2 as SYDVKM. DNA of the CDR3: TGTGCCAGCAGTCCCAGCTCCTACGAGCAGTACTTC. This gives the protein CASSPSSYEQYF.

The CDR3 nucleotides are TGTGCCAGCAGCGCCCATGGGACGTCTAATGAAAAACTGTTTTTT. It is translated as CASSAHGTSNEKLFF. The chain is built from TRBV9 and TRBJ1-4, with D tentatively TRBD1 (5 bases). CDR3 size: 15 residues. The ends were cut back, 3 bases at V and 3 bases at J, with 12 bases in the middle. CDR1 SGDLS and CDR2 YYNGEE come from the germline V gene.

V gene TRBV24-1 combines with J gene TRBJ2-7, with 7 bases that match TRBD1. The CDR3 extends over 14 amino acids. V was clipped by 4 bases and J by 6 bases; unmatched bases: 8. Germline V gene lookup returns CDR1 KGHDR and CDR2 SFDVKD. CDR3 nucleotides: TGTGCCACCAGTGAGCCGGGACAGTCGGGCGAGCAGTACTTC. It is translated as CATSEPGQSGEQYF.

The CDR3 protein is CASSLLPGQGREKLFF. CDR3 in DNA: TGTGCCAGCAGCTTGTTACCGGGACAGGGTCGAGAAAAACTGTTTTTT. The V call is TRBV11-3, the J call TRBJ1-4; 9 bases map to TRBD1. CDR3 length equals 16 residues. The germline gives CDR1 SGHNT, CDR2 YENEEA. V gave up 3 bases and J gave up 8 bases; unmatched junction bases: 10. Filled out from reference TRBV11-3 and TRBJ1-4, the complete variable domain reads EAGVVQSPRYKIIEKKQPVAFWCNPISGHNTLYWYLQNLGQGPELLIRYENEEAVDDSQLPKDRFSAERLKGVDSTLKIQPAELGDSAVYLCASSLLPGQGREKLFFGSGTQLSVL.

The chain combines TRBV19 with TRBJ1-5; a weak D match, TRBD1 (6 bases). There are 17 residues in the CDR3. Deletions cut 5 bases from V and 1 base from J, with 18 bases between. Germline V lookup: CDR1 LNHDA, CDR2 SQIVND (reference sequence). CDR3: CASSGSGGARSNQPQHF. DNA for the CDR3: TGTGCCAGTAGTGGATCTGGGGGGGCGCGGAGCAATCAGCCCCAGCATTTT.

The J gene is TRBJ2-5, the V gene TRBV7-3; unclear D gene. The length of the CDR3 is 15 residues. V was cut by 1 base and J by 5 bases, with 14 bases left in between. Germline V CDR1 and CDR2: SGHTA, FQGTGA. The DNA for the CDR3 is TGTGCCAGCAGCTTAAATAATGTAGCCCTGGAGACCCAGTACTTC. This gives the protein CASSLNNVALETQYF.

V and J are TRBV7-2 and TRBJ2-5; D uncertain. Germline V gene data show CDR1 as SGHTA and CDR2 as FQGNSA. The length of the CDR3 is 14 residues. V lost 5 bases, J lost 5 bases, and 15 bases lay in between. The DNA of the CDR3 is TGTGCCAGCAGCCAAGTTATAGGGTCCGAGACCCAGTACTTC. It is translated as CASSQVIGSETQYF.

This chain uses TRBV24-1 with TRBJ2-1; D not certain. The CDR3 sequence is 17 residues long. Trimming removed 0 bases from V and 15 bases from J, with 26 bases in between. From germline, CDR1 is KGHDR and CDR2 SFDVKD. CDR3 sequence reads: CATSDLLWEPRTYVPFF. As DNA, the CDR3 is TGTGCCACCAGTGATTTGCTCTGGGAACCTCGGACCTATGTCCCGTTCTTC.

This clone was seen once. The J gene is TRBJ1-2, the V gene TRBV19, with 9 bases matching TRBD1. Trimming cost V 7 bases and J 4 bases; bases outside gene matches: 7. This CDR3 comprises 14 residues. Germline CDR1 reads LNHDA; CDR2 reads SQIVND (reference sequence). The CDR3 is CASISRTGAYGYTF. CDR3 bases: TGTGCCAGTATATCCAGGACAGGGGCCTATGGCTACACCTTC.

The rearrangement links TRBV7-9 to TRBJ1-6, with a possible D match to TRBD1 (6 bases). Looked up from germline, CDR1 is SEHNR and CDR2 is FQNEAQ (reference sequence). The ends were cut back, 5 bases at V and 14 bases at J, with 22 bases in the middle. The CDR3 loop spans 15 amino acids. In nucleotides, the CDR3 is TGTGCCAGCAGCCGAGTACCACAGGGAGGCAAAACCCTCCACTTT. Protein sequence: CASSRVPQGGKTLHF.

The chain's CDR3 is CAWTGMGASEYGYTF. Here the CDR3 DNA reads TGTGCCTGGACCGGAATGGGGGCTTCGGAGTATGGCTACACCTTC. The chain carries TRBV30 and TRBJ1-2; a weak D match, TRBD1 (6 bases). The CDR3 extends over 15 amino acids. Trimming cost V 4 bases and J 5 bases, with 20 bases left between them. Germline CDR1 is GTSNPN and CDR2 is SVGIG (reference sequence).

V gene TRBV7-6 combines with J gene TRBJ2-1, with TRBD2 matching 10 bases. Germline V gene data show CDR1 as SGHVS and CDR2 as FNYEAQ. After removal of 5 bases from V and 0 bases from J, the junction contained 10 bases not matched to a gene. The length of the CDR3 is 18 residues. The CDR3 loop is CASSPTRGTSDSYNEQFF. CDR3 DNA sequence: TGTGCCAGCAGCCCGACCAGAGGGACTAGCGACTCCTACAATGAGCAGTTCTTC.